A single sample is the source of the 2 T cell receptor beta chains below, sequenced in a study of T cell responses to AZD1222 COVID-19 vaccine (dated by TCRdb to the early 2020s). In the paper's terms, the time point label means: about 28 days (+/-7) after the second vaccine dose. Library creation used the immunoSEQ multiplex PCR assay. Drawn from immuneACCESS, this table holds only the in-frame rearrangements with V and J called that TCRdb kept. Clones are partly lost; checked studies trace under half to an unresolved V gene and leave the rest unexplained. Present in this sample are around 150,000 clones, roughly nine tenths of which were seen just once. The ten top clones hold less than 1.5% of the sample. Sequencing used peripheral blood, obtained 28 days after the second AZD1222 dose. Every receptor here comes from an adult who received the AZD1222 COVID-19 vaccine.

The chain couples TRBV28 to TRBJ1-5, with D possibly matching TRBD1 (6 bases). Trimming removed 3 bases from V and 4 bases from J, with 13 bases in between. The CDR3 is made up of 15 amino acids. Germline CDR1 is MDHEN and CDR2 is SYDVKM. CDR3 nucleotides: TGTGCCAGCAGTTTTGACGGGGGGCTAAATCAGCCCCAGCATTTT. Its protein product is CASSFDGGLNQPQHF. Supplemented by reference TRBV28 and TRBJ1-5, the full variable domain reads DVKVTQSSRYLVKRTGEKVFLECVQDMDHENMFWYRQDPGLGLRLIYFSYDVKMKEKGDIPEGYSVSREKKERFSLILESASTNQTSMYLCASSFDGGLNQPQHFGDGTRLSIL.

The CDR3 sequence: CASTRVDGELFF. CDR3 DNA sequence: TGTGCCAGCACCAGGGTTGACGGGGAGCTGTTTTTT. This chain uses TRBV2 with TRBJ2-2, with D possibly matching TRBD1 (5 bases). This CDR3 is 12 amino acids long. Deletions cut 7 bases from V and 7 bases from J, with 10 bases between. Germline-derived CDR1 and CDR2 are SNHLY and FYNNEI.